Each of the 27 T cell receptor beta chains below was sequenced from the same sample in a study of blood T cell repertoires in COVID-19. The table came from immunoSEQ multiplex PCR; TCRdb's copy has only in-frame clones and leaves some out. The sample records around 500,000 clones, approximately 86% being singletons. The sample comprised PBMCs or T cells enriched from blood (not recorded which). These receptors all come from a woman between 55 and 75 years old who had recovered from COVID-19.

The chain is built from TRBV11-2 and TRBJ2-3, with no clear D. Germline V gives CDR1 SGHAT, CDR2 FQNNGV. The CDR3 covers 11 residues. Trimming took off 5 bases at V and 6 bases at J, with 6 bases between the two ends. CDR3 nucleotide sequence: TGTGCCAGCAGCCCCCGGGATACGCAGTATTTT. Translated: CASSPRDTQYF.

This chain links TRBV11-2 with TRBJ2-3; TRBD1 aligns across 8 bases. The CDR3 is 18 residues long. V shed 4 bases and J 2 bases; nucleotides not matched to a gene: 14. Germline values: CDR1 SGHAT, CDR2 FQNNGV. The CDR3 DNA follows: TGTGCCAGCAGCTATACGCACTTCACAGGGGGACACACAGATACGCAGTATTTT. Encoded protein: CASSYTHFTGGHTDTQYF.

The J gene is TRBJ2-2, the V gene TRBV5-1; TRBD2 agrees at 11 bases. CDR3 length: 17 amino acids. Germline CDR1 and CDR2: SGHRS and YFSETQ. The V segment lost 5 bases and the J segment 5 bases; nucleotides outside the gene matches: 11. In DNA form, the CDR3 reads TGCGCCAGCAGTTTGACTAGCGGGGAGAAGAGGACCGGGGAGCTGTTTTTT. Protein product: CASSLTSGEKRTGELFF.

This chain links TRBV4-1 with TRBJ2-7; tentative D call: TRBD2 (6 bases). This CDR3 spans 16 amino acids. Germline values: CDR1 MGHRA, CDR2 YSYEKL. Trimming pared 4 bases from V and 0 bases from J, leaving 16 bases between. The CDR3 reads CASSLSGQWSSYEQYF. CDR3 DNA sequence: TGCGCCAGCAGCCTTAGCGGTCAGTGGAGCTCCTACGAGCAGTACTTC.

J is TRBJ1-2 and V is TRBV3-1 (or the pseudogene TRBV3-2); possible D gene TRBD1, 5 bases. The ends were cut back, 4 bases at V and 1 base at J, with 13 bases in the middle. The length of the CDR3 is 15 residues. The V gene's germline CDR1 is LGHDT and CDR2 YNNKEL (reference sequence). The CDR3 sequence: CASSPQGRYNYGYTF. The CDR3 DNA sequence: TGTGCCAGCAGCCCCCAGGGAAGATATAACTATGGCTACACCTTC.

The chain carries TRBV6-2 or TRBV6-3 and TRBJ1-2, with 9 bases identical to TRBD1. The CDR3 loop spans 15 amino acids. Germline assignment: CDR1 MNHEY and CDR2 SVGEGT. The J segment lost 7 bases and the V segment lost 0 bases, leaving 6 bases of the junction unmatched. CDR3 loop: CASSYSTYRGLGYTF. CDR3 nucleotide sequence: TGTGCCAGCAGTTACTCGACGTACAGGGGGCTTGGCTACACCTTC.

The chain is built from TRBV12-3 or TRBV12-4 and TRBJ1-2, with no clear D. This CDR3 region has 13 residues. The V gene lost 3 bases and the J gene lost 2 bases, with 7 bases spanning the gap. CDR3 sequence: CASSLRQNYGYTF. In DNA form, the CDR3 reads TGTGCCAGCAGTTTGCGGCAGAACTATGGCTACACCTTC.

The genes are TRBV5-6 and TRBJ1-5, with TRBD1 matching over 10 bases. Germline CDR1 SGHDT, CDR2 YYEEEE. The CDR3 length is 15 residues. Losses at the gene ends were 0 bases for V and 5 bases for J; bases not matched to a gene: 2. The CDR3 region has the DNA TGTGCCAGCAGCTTGGTCGGGACAGGGGATCAGCCCCAGCATTTT. Protein sequence: CASSLVGTGDQPQHF.

The genes are TRBV5-1 and TRBJ1-2; TRBD1 matches at 7 bases. CDR1 SGHRS and CDR2 YFSETQ come from the germline V gene. Trimming removed 7 bases from V and 5 bases from J; junction bases left unmatched: 17. CDR3 length: 16 amino acids. The CDR3, as DNA: TGCGCCAGCTATCCCGATGTGAGGGGGCCCCAGTATGGCTACACCTTC. This translates into CASYPDVRGPQYGYTF.

This chain connects TRBV7-2 to TRBJ2-3; possible D gene TRBD1, 5 bases. Germline V CDR1 and CDR2: SGHTA, FQGNSA. This CDR3 region has 15 residues. Trimming pared 5 bases from V and 6 bases from J, leaving 18 bases between. The CDR3 nucleotides read TGTGCCAGCAGCCCTCAGAAGACAGACTTGGATACGCAGTATTTT. Translated, it gives CASSPQKTDLDTQYF.

This chain links TRBV19 with TRBJ2-3; TRBD2 matches 7 bases. Germline loops: CDR1 LNHDA, CDR2 SQIVND (reference sequence). Trimming cost V 5 bases and J 4 bases; bases outside gene matches: 9. The CDR3 totals 15 residues. DNA for the CDR3: TGTGCCAGTAGTCTGGGGGGGGATCACGCAGATACGCAGTATTTT. Residues: CASSLGGDHADTQYF.

The chain uses TRBV19 and TRBJ1-5; TRBD1 matches 10 bases. The CDR3 runs 15 residues. Germline CDR1 LNHDA, CDR2 SQIVND (reference sequence). V dropped 3 bases and J dropped 4; count of bases not matched to a gene: 3. This chain's CDR3 is CASSMGGQGNQPQHF. CDR3 nucleotide sequence: TGTGCCAGTAGTATGGGGGGACAGGGGAATCAGCCCCAGCATTTT.

V is TRBV2 and J is TRBJ1-2; 7 positions agree with TRBD1. After removal of 7 bases from V and 4 bases from J, the junction contained 3 bases not matched to a gene. Germline CDR1 is SNHLY and CDR2 is FYNNEI. This CDR3 has 12 amino acids. The CDR3 reads CASKGTAYGYTF. The CDR3 DNA follows: TGTGCCAGCAAAGGGACAGCCTATGGCTACACCTTC.

V gene TRBV13 combines with J gene TRBJ2-3; no definite D call. With 1 base removed from V and 1 base from J, the gap between germline ends came to 15 bases. The CDR3 contains 17 residues. Germline V gene data show CDR1 as PRHDT and CDR2 as FYEKMQ (reference sequence). CDR3 bases: TGTGCCAGCAGCTTAGCCGCCAGCGCGAGAGGCACAGATACGCAGTATTTT. Amino acids: CASSLAASARGTDTQYF.

CDR3 protein: CASSVEGRGATNEKLFF. CDR3 bases: TGTGCCAGCAGCGTAGAGGGCAGGGGTGCAACTAATGAAAAACTGTTTTTT. V usage is TRBV9 and J usage is TRBJ1-4, with TRBD1 as a possible D gene (6 bases). Germline V CDR1 and CDR2: SGDLS, YYNGEE. The V end lost 0 bases, the J end lost 0 bases, and 12 bases lay between the germline ends. This CDR3 has 17 residues.

The V and J genes are TRBV24-1 and TRBJ2-1; no clear D. The germline CDR1 and CDR2 sequences are KGHDR and SFDVKD. V lost 5 bases to trimming and J lost 3 bases, with 16 bases between them. CDR3 size: 16 residues. The CDR3 nucleotides are TGTGCCACCAGTGTAGCCACCTCTAAAGACTACAATGAGCAGTTCTTC. This translates into CATSVATSKDYNEQFF.

The chain is built from TRBV2 and TRBJ1-5, with a possible D match to TRBD1 (6 bases). The CDR3 sequence is 14 residues long. Trimming removed 2 bases from V and 5 bases from J, with 10 bases in between. In germline, CDR1 is SNHLY, CDR2 FYNNEI. Here the CDR3 reads CASSEQGSYQPQHF. The CDR3 region has the DNA TGTGCCAGCAGTGAACAGGGGTCCTATCAGCCCCAGCATTTT. The full variable domain, in which reference TRBV2 and TRBJ1-5 provide the parts outside the CDR3, is EPEVTQTPSHQVTQMGQEVILRCVPISNHLYFYWYRQILGQKVEFLVSFYNNEISEKSEIFDDQFSVERPDGSNFTLKIRSTKLEDSAMYFCASSEQGSYQPQHFGDGTRLSIL.

The chain employs TRBV18 and TRBJ2-2; D is unclear. The CDR3 sequence is 15 residues long. Germline CDR1 reads KGHSH; CDR2 reads LQKENI. Deletions cut 3 bases from V and 4 bases from J, with 12 bases between. CDR3 coding DNA: TGTGCCAGCTCACCTGGCCCGGGTGGCACCGGGGAGCTGTTTTTT. This translates into CASSPGPGGTGELFF.

As DNA, the CDR3 is TGTGCCAGCACTATGACAGGCGCATACACTGAAGCTTTCTTT. Translation gives CASTMTGAYTEAFF. J is TRBJ1-1 and V is TRBV6-5; D is perhaps TRBD1 (6 bases). Germline CDR1 MNHEY, CDR2 SVGAGI. CDR3 length: 14 amino acids. Trimming pared 7 bases from V and 3 bases from J, leaving 15 bases between.

The rearrangement joins TRBV5-1 to TRBJ2-7; 7 bases fit TRBD1. The CDR3 loop spans 13 amino acids. The germline V gene has CDR1 SGHRS and CDR2 YFSETQ. With V trimmed by 1 base and J by 6 bases, 4 bases remained unmatched. CDR3 region: CASSLMTGTEQYV. CDR3 coding DNA: TGCGCCAGCAGCTTGATGACAGGGACCGAGCAGTACGTC.

This rearrangement joins TRBV29-1 to TRBJ2-1; D not certain. From germline, CDR1 is SQVTM and CDR2 ANQGSEA. Trimming took 3 bases from V and 4 from J, leaving 7 bases between them. The CDR3 spans 12 residues. As DNA, the CDR3 is TGCAGCGTTGAGGGCAGATACAATGAGCAGTTCTTC. Translating gives CSVEGRYNEQFF.

The chain uses TRBV5-4 and TRBJ2-1; 7 bases fit TRBD2. The CDR3 extends over 15 amino acids. Trimming at V came to 6 bases and at J to 2 bases, leaving 8 bases not matched to a gene. Germline values: CDR1 SGHNT, CDR2 YYREEE (reference sequence). CDR3 sequence (DNA): TGTGCCAGCACAAAAGGCAGCGGGGCCTACAATGAGCAGTTCTTC. Protein: CASTKGSGAYNEQFF.

This chain uses TRBV27 with TRBJ1-2; D perhaps matches TRBD1 (6 bases). Trimming left V 3 bases short and J 6 bases short, with 11 bases between. Germline loops: CDR1 MNHEY, CDR2 SMNVEV (reference sequence). This CDR3 spans 13 amino acids. CDR3 nucleotide sequence: TGTGCCAGCAGTTTTGGGGGCAGGGATGGCTACACCTTC. Translated, it gives CASSFGGRDGYTF.

The rearrangement joins TRBV12-3 or TRBV12-4 to TRBJ2-6; no reliable D call. The CDR3 has 13 residues. Trimming stripped 6 bases from V and 17 bases from J, with 20 bases between. The CDR3 spells CASSSITPTPLTF. The CDR3 DNA reads as TGTGCCAGCAGCTCGATTACCCCTACTCCCTTGACTTTC.

In this sample, this clone turned up once. The rearrangement links TRBV10-2 to TRBJ1-2; D not certain. Germline assignment: CDR1 WSHSY and CDR2 SAAADI. This CDR3 has 13 residues. Trimming cost V 2 bases and J 5 bases, with 9 bases left between them. CDR3 region: CASSEGSRYGYTF. CDR3 DNA: TGCGCCAGCAGTGAGGGGTCTAGATATGGCTACACCTTC.

J is TRBJ2-1 and V is TRBV6-5; tentative D call: TRBD1 (6 bases). This CDR3 region has 15 residues. Germline CDR1 reads MNHEY; CDR2 reads SVGAGI. With 1 base removed from V and 2 bases from J, the gap between germline ends came to 9 bases. CDR3 loop: CASSYWDKAYNEQFF. The CDR3 DNA follows: TGTGCCAGCAGTTACTGGGACAAAGCCTACAATGAGCAGTTCTTC.

V usage is TRBV6-5 and J usage is TRBJ2-1; TRBD1 might be the D (6 bases). CDR1 is MNHEY, CDR2 SVGAGI, per germline. The CDR3 has 14 amino acids. V was pared by 9 bases and J by 9 bases, with 21 bases between. Here the CDR3 reads CASYRASSGGEQFF. In DNA, the CDR3 is TGTGCCAGTTACAGGGCTAGTTCGGGTGGTGAGCAGTTCTTC.